A single T cell receptor (beta chain) is shown here with its context. The antigen remains unidentified. The sample originates from a study of T cell responses to AZD1222 COVID-19 vaccine. Study-wide results and caveats: Only a handful of AZD1222 recipients, more than five in all, had baseline seropositivity. The study reported that nearly half of spike-specific TCRs target unmutated variant regions. A rise in Spike-specific TCR breadth and depth followed two AZD1222 doses. Donors were chiefly white British, with a greater number of females, and clonal diversity was perhaps underestimated.

The assay was immunoSEQ multiplex PCR, and TCRdb's table has in-frame clones only and misses some. The data contain about 150,000 clones, about 92% of them seen just once; the ten biggest clones take up roughly 3.5%. The sample in question was peripheral blood, obtained 28 days after the second AZD1222 dose. The sequence came from an adult who received the AZD1222 COVID-19 vaccine.

CDR3 sequence reads: CASGRDSAYGYTF. As DNA, the CDR3 is TGTGCCAGCGGCCGGGACAGCGCCTATGGCTACACCTTC. The gene calls are TRBV28 and TRBJ1-2, with TRBD1 matching over 7 bases. The J segment lost 4 bases and the V segment lost 8 bases, leaving 7 bases of the junction unmatched. CDR3 size: 13 residues. The V gene's germline CDR1 is MDHEN and CDR2 SYDVKM.